The entry that follows covers one T cell receptor (beta chain) sequence. Its target is unknown. PCR employed 60 Vbeta and 13 Jbeta primers. The protocol was immunoSEQ multiplex PCR, while the TCRdb copy is restricted to in-frame clones and leaves out a portion. The sample comprises some 110,000 clones, more than 65% of which are singletons, and 5% to 7.5% rests with the top ten. These data belong to a study of cytomegalovirus exposure and HLA in healthy donors. CDR1 LNHDA and CDR2 SQIVND come from the germline V gene (reference sequence). The V gene end was trimmed by 7 bases and the J gene end by 1 base; junction bases not matched to a gene: 16. This CDR3 comprises 18 residues. Overall study findings and caveats: Earlier analysis yielded a pattern in which most TCR beta V segments were productive about 87% or about 30% of the time. A few CMV-associated chains proved CMV antigen-specific in vitro. Rarity characterized most TCR sequences, yet some public TCRs appeared in many donors.

Nominally healthy donors were sampled, though unrecorded immune exposures were likely. The rearrangement joins TRBV19 to TRBJ1-1; 9 nucleotides align to TRBD1. The origin of this receptor is a woman aged 50 to 60 in good health and CMV-seropositive. Sequences were obtained from PBMCs. DNA of the CDR3: TGTGCCAGTACCTCACCCGTGGGACAGGGATCAGGGAACACTGAAGCTTTCTTT. Protein: CASTSPVGQGSGNTEAFF.